The entry that follows covers one T cell receptor beta chain sequence. This specimen comes from a study of cytomegalovirus exposure and HLA in healthy donors. Study as a whole: Findings of an earlier analysis included around 100 million unique TCR beta sequences from roughly 200 million T cells.

V shed 5 bases, J shed 3 bases, and the junction held 1 base outside the gene matches. Germline CDR1 SEHNR, CDR2 FQNEAQ (reference sequence). This CDR3 is 14 amino acids long. PCR involved 60 Vbeta and 13 Jbeta primers. Assay used: immunoSEQ multiplex PCR; TCRdb lists only in-frame clones, some missing. The sample shows fewer than 250,000 clones, approximately 79% of them seen only once. The origin of this receptor is a male donor in good health and CMV-seronegative. The V and J genes are TRBV7-9 and TRBJ2-3; 11 bases agree with TRBD2. The sequencing sample was made of PBMCs. CDR3 bases: TGTGCCAGCAGCGGGACTAGCGGAACAGATACGCAGTATTTT. Translated, it gives CASSGTSGTDTQYF.